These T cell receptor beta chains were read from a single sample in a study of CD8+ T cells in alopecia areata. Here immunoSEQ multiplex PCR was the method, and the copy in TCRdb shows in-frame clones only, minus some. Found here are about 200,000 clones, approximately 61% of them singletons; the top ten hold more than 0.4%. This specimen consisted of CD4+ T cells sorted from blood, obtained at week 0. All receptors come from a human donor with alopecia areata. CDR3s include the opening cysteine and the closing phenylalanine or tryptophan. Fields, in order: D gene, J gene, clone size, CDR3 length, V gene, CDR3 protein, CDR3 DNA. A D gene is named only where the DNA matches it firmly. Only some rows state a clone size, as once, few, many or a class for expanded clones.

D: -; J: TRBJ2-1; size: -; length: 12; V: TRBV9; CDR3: CASSVGLGEQFF; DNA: TGTGCCAGCAGCGTAGGGTTGGGTGAGCAGTTCTTC
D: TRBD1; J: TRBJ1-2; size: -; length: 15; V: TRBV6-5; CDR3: CASRPPGQGIYGYTF; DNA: TGTGCCAGCAGACCCCCGGGACAGGGAATCTATGGCTACACCTTC
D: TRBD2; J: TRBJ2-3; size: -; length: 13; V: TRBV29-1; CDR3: CSVGTRGIDTQYF; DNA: TGCAGCGTTGGGACTAGGGGAATAGATACGCAGTATTTT
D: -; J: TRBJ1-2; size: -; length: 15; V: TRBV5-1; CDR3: CASSLNTGPNYGYTF; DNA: TGCGCCAGCAGCTTGAATACAGGGCCTAACTATGGCTACACCTTC
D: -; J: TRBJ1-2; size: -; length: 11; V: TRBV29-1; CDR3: CSSSDGEGYTF; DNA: TGCAGCTCAAGCGACGGGGAGGGCTACACCTTC
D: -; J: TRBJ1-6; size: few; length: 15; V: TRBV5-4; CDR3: CASSLLVGNNSPLHF; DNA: TGTGCCAGCAGCTTGCTTGTCGGCAATAATTCACCCCTCCACTTT
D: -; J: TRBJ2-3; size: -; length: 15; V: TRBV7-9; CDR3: CASSYGDTSTDTQYF; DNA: TGTGCCAGCAGCTATGGCGATACTAGCACAGATACGCAGTATTTT
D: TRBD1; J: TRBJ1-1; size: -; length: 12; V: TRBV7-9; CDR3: CASSLETGSAFF; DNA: TGTGCCAGCAGCTTAGAGACAGGGTCAGCTTTCTTT
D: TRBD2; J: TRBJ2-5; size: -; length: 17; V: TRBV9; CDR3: CASSVGSRPSGEETQYF; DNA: TGTGCCAGCAGCGTCGGTTCCCGTCCTAGCGGGGAAGAGACCCAGTACTTC
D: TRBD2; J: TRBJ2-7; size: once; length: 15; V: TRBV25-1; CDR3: CASSMGLAGTYEQYF; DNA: TGTGCCAGCAGTATGGGACTAGCGGGGACCTACGAGCAGTACTTC